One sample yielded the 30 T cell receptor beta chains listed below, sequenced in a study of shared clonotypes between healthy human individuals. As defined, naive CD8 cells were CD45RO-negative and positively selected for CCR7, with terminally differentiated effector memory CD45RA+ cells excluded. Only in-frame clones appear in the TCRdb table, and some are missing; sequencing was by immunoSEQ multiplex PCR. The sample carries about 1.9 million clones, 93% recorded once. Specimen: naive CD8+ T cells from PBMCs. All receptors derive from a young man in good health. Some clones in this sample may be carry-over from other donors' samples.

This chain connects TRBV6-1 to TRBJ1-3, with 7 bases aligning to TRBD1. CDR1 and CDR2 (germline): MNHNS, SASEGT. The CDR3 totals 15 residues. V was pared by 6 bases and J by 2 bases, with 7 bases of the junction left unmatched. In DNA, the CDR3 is TGTGCCAGCAGAACTAGAGGGGGCCCTGGAAACACCATATATTTT. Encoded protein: CASRTRGGPGNTIYF.

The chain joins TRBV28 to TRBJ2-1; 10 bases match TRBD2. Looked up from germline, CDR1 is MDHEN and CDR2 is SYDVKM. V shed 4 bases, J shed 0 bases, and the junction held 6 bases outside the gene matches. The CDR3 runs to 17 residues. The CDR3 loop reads CASSSPSGRGSYNEQFF. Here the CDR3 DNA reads TGTGCCAGCAGTTCTCCTAGCGGGAGAGGCTCCTACAATGAGCAGTTCTTC.

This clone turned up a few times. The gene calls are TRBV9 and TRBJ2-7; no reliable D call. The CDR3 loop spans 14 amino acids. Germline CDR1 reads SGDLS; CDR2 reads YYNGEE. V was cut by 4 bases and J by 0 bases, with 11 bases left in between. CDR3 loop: CASSPLQNSYEQYF. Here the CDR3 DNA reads TGTGCCAGCAGCCCCTTACAAAACTCCTACGAGCAGTACTTC.

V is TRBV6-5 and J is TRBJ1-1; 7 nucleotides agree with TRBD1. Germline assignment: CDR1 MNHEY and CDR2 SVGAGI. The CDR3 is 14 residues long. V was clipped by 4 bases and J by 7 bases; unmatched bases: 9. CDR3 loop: CASSSSGGGIEAFF. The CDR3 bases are TGTGCCAGCAGTTCGTCAGGGGGGGGGATTGAAGCTTTCTTT.

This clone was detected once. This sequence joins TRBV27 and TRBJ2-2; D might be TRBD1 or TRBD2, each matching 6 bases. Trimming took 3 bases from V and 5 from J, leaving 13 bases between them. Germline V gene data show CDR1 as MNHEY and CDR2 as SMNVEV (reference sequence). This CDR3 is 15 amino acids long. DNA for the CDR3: TGTGCCAGCAGTTTGGGGGGCGTGGGGACCGGGGAGCTGTTTTTT. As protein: CASSLGGVGTGELFF.

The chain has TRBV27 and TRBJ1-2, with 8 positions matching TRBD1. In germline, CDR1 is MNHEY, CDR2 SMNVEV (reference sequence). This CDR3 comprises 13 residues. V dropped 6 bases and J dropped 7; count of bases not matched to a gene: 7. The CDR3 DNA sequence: TGTGCCAGCAGCGACAGGGGTCGAAGTGGCTACACCTTC. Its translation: CASSDRGRSGYTF.

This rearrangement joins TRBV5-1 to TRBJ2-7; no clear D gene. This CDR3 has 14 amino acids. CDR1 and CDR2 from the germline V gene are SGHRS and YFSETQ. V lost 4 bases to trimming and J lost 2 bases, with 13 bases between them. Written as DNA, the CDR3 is TGCGCCAGCAGCGGAACAGAACTGACCTACGAGCAGTACTTC. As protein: CASSGTELTYEQYF.

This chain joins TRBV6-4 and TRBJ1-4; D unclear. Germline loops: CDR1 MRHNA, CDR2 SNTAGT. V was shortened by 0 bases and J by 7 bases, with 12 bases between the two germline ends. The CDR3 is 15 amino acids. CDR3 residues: CASSDSHGPGEKLFF. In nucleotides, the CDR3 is TGTGCCAGCAGTGACTCACACGGGCCCGGTGAAAAACTGTTTTTT.

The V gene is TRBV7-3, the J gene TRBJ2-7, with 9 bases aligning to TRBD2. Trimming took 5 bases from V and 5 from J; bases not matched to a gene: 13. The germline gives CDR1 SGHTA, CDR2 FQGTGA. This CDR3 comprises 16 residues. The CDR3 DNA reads TGTGCCAGCAGCGTGACCGGGACTAGCTCCCGGAACGAGCAGTACTTC. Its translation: CASSVTGTSSRNEQYF.

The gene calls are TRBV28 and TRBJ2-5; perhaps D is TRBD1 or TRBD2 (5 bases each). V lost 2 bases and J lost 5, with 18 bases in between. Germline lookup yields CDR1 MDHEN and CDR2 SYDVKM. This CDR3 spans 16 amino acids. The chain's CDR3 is CASSLVLGELSETQYF. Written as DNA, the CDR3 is TGTGCCAGCAGTTTAGTTTTAGGGGAGTTAAGTGAGACCCAGTACTTC.

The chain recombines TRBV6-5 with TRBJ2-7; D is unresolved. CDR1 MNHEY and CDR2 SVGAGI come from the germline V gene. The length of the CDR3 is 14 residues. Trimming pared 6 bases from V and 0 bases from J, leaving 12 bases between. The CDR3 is CASRFIRSSYEQYF. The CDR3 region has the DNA TGTGCCAGCAGATTCATCCGGAGCTCCTACGAGCAGTACTTC.

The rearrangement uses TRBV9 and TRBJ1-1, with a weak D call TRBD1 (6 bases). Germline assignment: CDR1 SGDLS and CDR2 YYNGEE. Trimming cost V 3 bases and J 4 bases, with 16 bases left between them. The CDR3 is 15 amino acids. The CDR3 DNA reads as TGTGCCAGCAGCGAGTACAGGGAATGGACCACTGAAGCTTTCTTT. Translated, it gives CASSEYREWTTEAFF.

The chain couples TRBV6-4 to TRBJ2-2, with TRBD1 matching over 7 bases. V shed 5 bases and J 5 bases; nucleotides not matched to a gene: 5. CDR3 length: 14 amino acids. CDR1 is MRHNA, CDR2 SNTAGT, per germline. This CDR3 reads CASSSQGWTGELFF. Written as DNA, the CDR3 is TGTGCCAGCAGTTCACAGGGGTGGACCGGGGAGCTGTTTTTT.

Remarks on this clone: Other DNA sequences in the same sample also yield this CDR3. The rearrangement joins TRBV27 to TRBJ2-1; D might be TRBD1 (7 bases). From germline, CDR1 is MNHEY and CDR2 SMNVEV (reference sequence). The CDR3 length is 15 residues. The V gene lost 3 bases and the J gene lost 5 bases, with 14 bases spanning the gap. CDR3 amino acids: CASSLAGGLHNEQFF. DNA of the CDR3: TGTGCCAGCAGTTTGGCAGGGGGGCTTCACAATGAGCAGTTCTTC.

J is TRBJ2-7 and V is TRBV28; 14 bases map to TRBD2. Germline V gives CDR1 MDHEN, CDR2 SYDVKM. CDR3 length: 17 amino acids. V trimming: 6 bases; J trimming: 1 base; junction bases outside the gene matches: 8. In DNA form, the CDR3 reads TGTGCCAGCAGCACCGGGACTAGCGGGAGTAGGTCCTACGAGCAGTACTTC. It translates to CASSTGTSGSRSYEQYF. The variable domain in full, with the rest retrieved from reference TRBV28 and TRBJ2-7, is DVKVTQSSRYLVKRTGEKVFLECVQDMDHENMFWYRQDPGLGLRLIYFSYDVKMKEKGDIPEGYSVSREKKERFSLILESASTNQTSMYLCASSTGTSGSRSYEQYFGPGTRLTVT.

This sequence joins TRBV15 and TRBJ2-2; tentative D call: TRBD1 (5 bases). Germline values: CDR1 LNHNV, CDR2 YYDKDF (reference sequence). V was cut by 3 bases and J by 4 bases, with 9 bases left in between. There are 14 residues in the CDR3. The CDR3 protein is CATSSAGSTGELFF. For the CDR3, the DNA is TGTGCCACCAGCAGCGCAGGGTCCACCGGGGAGCTGTTTTTT. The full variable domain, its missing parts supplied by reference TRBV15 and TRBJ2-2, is DAMVIQNPRYQVTQFGKPVTLSCSQTLNHNVMYWYQQKSSQAPKLLFHYYDKDFNNEADTPDNFQSRRPNTSFCFLDIRSPGLGDTAMYLCATSSAGSTGELFFGEGSRLTVL.

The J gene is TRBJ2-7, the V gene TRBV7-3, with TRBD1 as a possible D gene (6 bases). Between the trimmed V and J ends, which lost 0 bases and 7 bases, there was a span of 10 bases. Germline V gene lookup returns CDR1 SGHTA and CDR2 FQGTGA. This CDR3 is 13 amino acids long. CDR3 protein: CASSLTRGGEQYF. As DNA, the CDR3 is TGTGCCAGCAGCTTAACCAGGGGCGGTGAGCAGTACTTC. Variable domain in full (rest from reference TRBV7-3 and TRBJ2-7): GAGVSQTPSNKVTEKGKYVELRCDPISGHTALYWYRQSLGQGPEFLIYFQGTGAADDSGLPNDRFFAVRPEGSVSTLKIQRTERGDSAVYLCASSLTRGGEQYFGPGTRLTVT.

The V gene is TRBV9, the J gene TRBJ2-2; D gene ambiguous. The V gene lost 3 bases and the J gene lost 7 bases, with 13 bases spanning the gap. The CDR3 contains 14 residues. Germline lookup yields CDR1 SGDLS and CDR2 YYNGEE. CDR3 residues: CASSAPGSSGELFF. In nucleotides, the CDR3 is TGTGCCAGCAGCGCACCCGGAAGTAGCGGGGAGCTGTTTTTT.

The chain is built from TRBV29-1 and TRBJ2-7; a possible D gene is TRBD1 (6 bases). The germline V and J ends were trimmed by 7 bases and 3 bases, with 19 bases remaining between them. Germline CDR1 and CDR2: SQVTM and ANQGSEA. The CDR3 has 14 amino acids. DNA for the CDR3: TGCAGCGCCAGGGACGGGACACTGAACTACGAGCAGTACTTC. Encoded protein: CSARDGTLNYEQYF.

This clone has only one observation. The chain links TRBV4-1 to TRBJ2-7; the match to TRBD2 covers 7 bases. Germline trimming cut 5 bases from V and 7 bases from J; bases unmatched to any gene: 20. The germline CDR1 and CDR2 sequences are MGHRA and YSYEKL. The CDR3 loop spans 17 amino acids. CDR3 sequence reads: CASSSSIRSGTSWEQYF. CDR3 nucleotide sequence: TGCGCCAGCAGCTCTTCTATTAGAAGCGGGACCTCTTGGGAGCAGTACTTC.

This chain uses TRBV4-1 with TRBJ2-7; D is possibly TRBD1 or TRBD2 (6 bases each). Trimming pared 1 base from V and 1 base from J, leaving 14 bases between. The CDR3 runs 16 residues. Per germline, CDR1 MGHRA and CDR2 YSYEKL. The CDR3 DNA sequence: TGCGCCAGCAGCCAAGTGCGAGGGGGGCCTTCCTACGAGCAGTACTTC. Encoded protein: CASSQVRGGPSYEQYF.

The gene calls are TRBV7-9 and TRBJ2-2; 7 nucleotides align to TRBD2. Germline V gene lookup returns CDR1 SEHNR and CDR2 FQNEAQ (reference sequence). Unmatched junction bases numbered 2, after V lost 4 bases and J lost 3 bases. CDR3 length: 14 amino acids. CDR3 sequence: CASSSAGDTGELFF. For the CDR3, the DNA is TGTGCCAGCAGCTCGGCGGGAGACACCGGGGAGCTGTTTTTT.

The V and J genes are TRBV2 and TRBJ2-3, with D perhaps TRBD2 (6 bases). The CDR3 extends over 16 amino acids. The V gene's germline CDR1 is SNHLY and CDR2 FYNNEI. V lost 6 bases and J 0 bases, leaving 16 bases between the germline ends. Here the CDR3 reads CASRAAGGGSTDTQYF. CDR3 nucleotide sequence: TGTGCCAGCAGAGCAGCGGGTGGGGGGAGCACAGATACGCAGTATTTT.

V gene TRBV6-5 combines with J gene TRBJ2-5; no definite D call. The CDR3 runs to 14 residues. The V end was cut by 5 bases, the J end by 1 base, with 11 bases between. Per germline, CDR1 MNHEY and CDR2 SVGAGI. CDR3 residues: CASSVGPFQETQYF. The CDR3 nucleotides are TGTGCCAGCAGTGTAGGACCTTTCCAAGAGACCCAGTACTTC.

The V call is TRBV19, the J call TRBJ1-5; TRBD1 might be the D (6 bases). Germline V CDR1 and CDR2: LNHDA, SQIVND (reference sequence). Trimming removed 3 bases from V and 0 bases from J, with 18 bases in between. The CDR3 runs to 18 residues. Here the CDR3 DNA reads TGTGCCAGTAGTATTAGGACAGCAAACTTATATAGCAATCAGCCCCAGCATTTT. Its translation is CASSIRTANLYSNQPQHF.

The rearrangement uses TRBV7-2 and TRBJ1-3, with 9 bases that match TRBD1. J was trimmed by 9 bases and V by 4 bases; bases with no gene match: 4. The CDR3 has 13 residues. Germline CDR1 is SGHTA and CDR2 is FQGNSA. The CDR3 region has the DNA TGTGCCAGCAGCTCCCTGACAGGGGGCACCATATATTTT. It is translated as CASSSLTGGTIYF.

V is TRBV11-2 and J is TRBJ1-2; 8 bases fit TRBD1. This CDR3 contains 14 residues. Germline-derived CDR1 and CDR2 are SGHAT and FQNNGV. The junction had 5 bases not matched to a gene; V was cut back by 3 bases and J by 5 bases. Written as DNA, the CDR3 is TGTGCCAGCAGCTTTGACAGGGGCGGGTATGGCTACACCTTC. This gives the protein CASSFDRGGYGYTF.

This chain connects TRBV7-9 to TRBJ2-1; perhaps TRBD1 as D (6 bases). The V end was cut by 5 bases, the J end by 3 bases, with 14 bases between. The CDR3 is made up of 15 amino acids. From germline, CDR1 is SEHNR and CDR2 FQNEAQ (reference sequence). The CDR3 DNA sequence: TGTGCCAGCAGCGCACAGGGTCCCGTCTACAATGAGCAGTTCTTC. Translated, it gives CASSAQGPVYNEQFF. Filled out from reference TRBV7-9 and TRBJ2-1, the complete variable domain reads DTGVSQNPRHKITKRGQNVTFRCDPISEHNRLYWYRQTLGQGPEFLTYFQNEAQLEKSRLLSDRFSAERPKGSFSTLEIQRTEQGDSAMYLCASSAQGPVYNEQFFGPGTRLTVL.

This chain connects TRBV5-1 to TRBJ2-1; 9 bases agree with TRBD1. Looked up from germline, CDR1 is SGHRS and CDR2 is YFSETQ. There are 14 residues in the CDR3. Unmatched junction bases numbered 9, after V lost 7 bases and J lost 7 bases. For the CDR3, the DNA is TGCGCCAGCTCGGGACAGGGCTGGAGGAATGAGCAGTTCTTC. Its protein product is CASSGQGWRNEQFF. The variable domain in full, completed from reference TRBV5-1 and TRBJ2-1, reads KAGVTQTPRYLIKTRGQQVTLSCSPISGHRSVSWYQQTPGQGLQFLFEYFSETQRNKGNFPGRFSGRQFSNSRSEMNVSTLELGDSALYLCASSGQGWRNEQFFGPGTRLTVL.

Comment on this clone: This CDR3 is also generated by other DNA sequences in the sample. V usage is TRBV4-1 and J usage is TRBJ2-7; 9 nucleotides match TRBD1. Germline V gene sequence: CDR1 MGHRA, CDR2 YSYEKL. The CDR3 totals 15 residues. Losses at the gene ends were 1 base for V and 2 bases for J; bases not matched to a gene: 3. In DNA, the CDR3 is TGCGCCAGCAGCCAAGGGACAGGGGCTCCCTACGAGCAGTACTTC. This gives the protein CASSQGTGAPYEQYF.